These 10 T cell receptor beta chains originate from one sample sequenced in a study of T cell responses to AZD1222 COVID-19 vaccine. Only in-frame clones appear in the TCRdb table, and some are missing; sequencing was by immunoSEQ multiplex PCR. The data contain about 160,000 clones, more than 85% of them singletons. Specimen: peripheral blood, collected on day 0 of AZD1222 vaccination. The receptors stem from an adult in good health.

The chain has TRBV6-4 and TRBJ1-2; 10 bases fit TRBD1. The CDR3 consists of 14 residues. Trimming at V came to 3 bases and at J to 7 bases, leaving 5 bases not matched to a gene. The germline V gene encodes CDR1 MRHNA and CDR2 SNTAGT. The DNA for the CDR3 is TGTGCCAGCAGTGAGGACAGGGGGGGTCGTGGCTACACCTTC. Translated: CASSEDRGGRGYTF.

The chain combines TRBV5-1 with TRBJ2-5, with TRBD2 as a possible D gene (6 bases). Trimming pared 0 bases from V and 4 bases from J, leaving 13 bases between. CDR3 length equals 15 residues. Germline V gene lookup returns CDR1 SGHRS and CDR2 YFSETQ. The CDR3: CASSLGVRGAETQYF. CDR3 nucleotide sequence: TGCGCCAGCAGCTTGGGGGTGCGGGGCGCAGAGACCCAGTACTTC.

The CDR3 loop is CASRKGTDPERGQYF. The CDR3 DNA reads as TGTGCCAGCAGAAAAGGGACAGACCCCGAAAGGGGGCAGTACTTC. V and J are TRBV6-5 and TRBJ2-7, with TRBD1 matching 7 bases. The CDR3 has 15 amino acids. The germline gives CDR1 MNHEY, CDR2 SVGAGI. J lost 9 bases, V lost 6 bases, and 17 bases had no gene match.

This chain joins TRBV28 and TRBJ2-2, with 8 bases lining up with TRBD1. V was clipped by 8 bases and J by 5 bases; unmatched bases: 13. Germline V lookup: CDR1 MDHEN, CDR2 SYDVKM. The CDR3 has 16 residues. CDR3 protein: CASQPRQGSLTGELFF. CDR3 coding DNA: TGTGCCAGCCAGCCTAGACAGGGGTCCTTAACCGGGGAGCTGTTTTTT.

The chain employs TRBV19 and TRBJ2-1; 7 bases match TRBD1. Germline-derived CDR1 and CDR2 are LNHDA and SQIVND (reference sequence). Losses at the gene ends were 4 bases for V and 2 bases for J; bases not matched to a gene: 2. CDR3 length equals 14 residues. The CDR3 DNA sequence: TGTGCCAGTAGTAGGCAGGGGGCCTACAATGAGCAGTTCTTC. This translates into CASSRQGAYNEQFF.

The chain is built from TRBV6-1 and TRBJ1-5; no firm D call. V was cut by 1 base and J by 5 bases, with 9 bases left in between. CDR3 size: 14 residues. Germline V gives CDR1 MNHNS, CDR2 SASEGT. In DNA form, the CDR3 reads TGTGCCAGCAGTGAAGGGGGAAGGGATCAGCCCCAGCATTTT. Its translation: CASSEGGRDQPQHF.

This chain uses TRBV5-1 with TRBJ2-1; 8 bases are a match to TRBD2. CDR1 is SGHRS, CDR2 YFSETQ, per germline. This CDR3 contains 12 residues. The V segment lost 0 bases and the J segment 13 bases; nucleotides outside the gene matches: 3. The CDR3: CASSLEAGVQFF. As DNA, the CDR3 is TGCGCCAGCAGCTTGGAAGCGGGGGTTCAGTTCTTC.

This rearrangement joins TRBV15 to TRBJ1-6, with D possibly TRBD1 on 5 matching bases. Germline CDR1 reads LNHNV; CDR2 reads YYDKDF (reference sequence). The V end was cut by 5 bases, the J end by 8 bases, with 13 bases between. The CDR3 length is 14 residues. The DNA of the CDR3 is TGTGCCACCAGCGGTGGTCAGGGCTATTCACCCCTCCACTTT. Its protein is CATSGGQGYSPLHF.

This sequence joins TRBV5-1 and TRBJ2-7; D remains unclear. This CDR3 has 13 residues. V lost 0 bases, J lost 2 bases, and 6 bases lay in between. Germline CDR1 SGHRS, CDR2 YFSETQ. CDR3 residues: CASSLASPYEQYF. The CDR3 region has the DNA TGCGCCAGCAGCTTGGCCAGTCCCTACGAGCAGTACTTC.

The chain combines TRBV5-6 with TRBJ2-7; no definite D call. The V and J ends lost 3 bases and 2 bases respectively, with 9 bases between them. Germline assignment: CDR1 SGHDT and CDR2 YYEEEE. CDR3 length: 13 amino acids. The CDR3, as DNA: TGTGCCAGCAGCTCGACATATACCTACGAGCAGTACTTC. Translating gives CASSSTYTYEQYF.